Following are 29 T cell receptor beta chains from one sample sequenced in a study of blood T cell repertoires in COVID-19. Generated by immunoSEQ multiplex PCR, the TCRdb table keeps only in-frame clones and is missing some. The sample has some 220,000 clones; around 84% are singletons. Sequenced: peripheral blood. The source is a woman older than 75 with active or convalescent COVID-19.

CDR3 in DNA: TGTGCCAGCAGCCAAGAAAAAAGAAGCCAAACCGTACGCTACGAGCAGTACTTC. This codes for CASSQEKRSQTVRYEQYF. V usage is TRBV3-1 (or the pseudogene TRBV3-2) and J usage is TRBJ2-7; D remains unclear. The CDR3 contains 18 residues. V was clipped by 0 bases and J by 3 bases, with 21 bases between them. Germline V gene sequence: CDR1 LGHDT, CDR2 YNNKEL (reference sequence).

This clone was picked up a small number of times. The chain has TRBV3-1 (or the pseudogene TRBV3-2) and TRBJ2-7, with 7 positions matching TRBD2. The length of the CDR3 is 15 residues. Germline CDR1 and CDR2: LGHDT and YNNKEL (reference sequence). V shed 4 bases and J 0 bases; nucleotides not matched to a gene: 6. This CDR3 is CASSPPGRASYEQYF. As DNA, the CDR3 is TGTGCCAGCAGCCCCCCAGGGAGGGCCTCCTACGAGCAGTACTTC.

CDR3 residues: CASSQEKGLAGFTDTQYF. The CDR3, as DNA: TGCGCCAGCAGCCAAGAAAAGGGACTAGCGGGATTCACAGATACGCAGTATTTT. The V call is TRBV4-1, the J call TRBJ2-3; 13 nucleotides match TRBD2. Germline loops: CDR1 MGHRA, CDR2 YSYEKL. The ends lost 0 bases at V and 2 bases at J; junction bases unmatched: 5. There are 18 residues in the CDR3.

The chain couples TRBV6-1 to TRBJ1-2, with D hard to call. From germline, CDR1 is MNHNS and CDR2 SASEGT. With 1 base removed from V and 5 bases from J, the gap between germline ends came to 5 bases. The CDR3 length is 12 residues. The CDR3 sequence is CASSEGRYGYTF. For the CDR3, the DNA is TGTGCCAGCAGTGAAGGGAGATATGGCTACACCTTC.

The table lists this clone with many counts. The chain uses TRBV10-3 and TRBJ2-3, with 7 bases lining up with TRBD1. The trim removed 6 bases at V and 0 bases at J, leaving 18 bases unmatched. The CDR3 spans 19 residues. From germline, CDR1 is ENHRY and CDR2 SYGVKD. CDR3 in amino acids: CAISLSRTGETPSTDTQYF. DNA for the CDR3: TGTGCCATCAGCCTATCGAGGACAGGTGAAACTCCTAGCACAGATACGCAGTATTTT.

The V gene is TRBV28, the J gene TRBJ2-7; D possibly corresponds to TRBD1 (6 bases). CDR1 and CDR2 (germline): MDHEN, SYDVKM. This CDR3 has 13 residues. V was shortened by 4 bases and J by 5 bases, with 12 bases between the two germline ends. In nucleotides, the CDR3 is TGTGCCAGCAGTTCTGGACAGTGGGACGAGCAGTACTTC. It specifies CASSSGQWDEQYF.

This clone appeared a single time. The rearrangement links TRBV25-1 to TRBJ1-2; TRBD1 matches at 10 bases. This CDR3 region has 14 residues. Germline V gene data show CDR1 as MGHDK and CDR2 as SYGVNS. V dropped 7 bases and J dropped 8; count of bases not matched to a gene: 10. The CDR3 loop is CASTQAGTGDGYTF. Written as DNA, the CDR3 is TGTGCCAGCACCCAAGCTGGGACAGGGGACGGCTACACCTTC.

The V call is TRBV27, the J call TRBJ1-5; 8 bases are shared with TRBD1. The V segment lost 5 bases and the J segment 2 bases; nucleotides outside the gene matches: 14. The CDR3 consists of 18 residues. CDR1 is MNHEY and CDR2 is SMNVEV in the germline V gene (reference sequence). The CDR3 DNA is TGTGCCAGCAGTCCCCGACCGCCAGGGGGCGCAGGCAATCAGCCCCAGCATTTT. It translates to CASSPRPPGGAGNQPQHF.

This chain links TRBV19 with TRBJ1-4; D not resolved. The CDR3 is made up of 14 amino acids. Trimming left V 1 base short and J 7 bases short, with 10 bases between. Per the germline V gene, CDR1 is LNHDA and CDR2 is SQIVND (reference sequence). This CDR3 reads CASSIAARVEKLFF. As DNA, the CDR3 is TGTGCCAGTAGTATAGCCGCCCGGGTTGAAAAACTGTTTTTT. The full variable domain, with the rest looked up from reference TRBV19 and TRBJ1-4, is DGGITQSPKYLFRKEGQNVTLSCEQNLNHDAMYWYRQDPGQGLRLIYYSQIVNDFQKGDIAEGYSVSREKKESFPLTVTSAQKNPTAFYLCASSIAARVEKLFFGSGTQLSVL.

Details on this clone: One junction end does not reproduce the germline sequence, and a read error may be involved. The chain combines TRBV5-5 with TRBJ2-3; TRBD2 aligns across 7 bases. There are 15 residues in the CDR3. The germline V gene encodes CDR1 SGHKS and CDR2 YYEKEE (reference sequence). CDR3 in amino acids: CASSLSGDPTHTQYF. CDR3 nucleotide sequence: TGTGCCAGCAGCTTGAGCGGGGATCCCACACATACGCAGTATTTT. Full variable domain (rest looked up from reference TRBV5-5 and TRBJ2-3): DAGVTQSPTHLIKTRGQQVTLRCSPISGHKSVSWYQQVLGQGPQFIFQYYEKEERGRGNFPDRFSARQFPNYSSELNVNALLLGDSALYLCASSLSGDPTHTQYFGPGTRLTVL.

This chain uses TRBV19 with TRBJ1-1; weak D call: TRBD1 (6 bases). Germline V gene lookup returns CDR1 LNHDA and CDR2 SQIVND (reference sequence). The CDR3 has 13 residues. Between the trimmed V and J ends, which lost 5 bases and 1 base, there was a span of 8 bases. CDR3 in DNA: TGTGCCAGTAGTGTCAGGGGGAACACTGAAGCTTTCTTT. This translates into CASSVRGNTEAFF.

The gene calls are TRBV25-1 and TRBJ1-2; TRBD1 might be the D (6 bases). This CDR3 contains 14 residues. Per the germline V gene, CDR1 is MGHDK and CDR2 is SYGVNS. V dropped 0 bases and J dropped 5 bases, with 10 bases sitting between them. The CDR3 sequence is CASSEYGGLYGYTF. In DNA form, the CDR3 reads TGTGCCAGCAGTGAATACGGGGGGCTTTATGGCTACACCTTC.

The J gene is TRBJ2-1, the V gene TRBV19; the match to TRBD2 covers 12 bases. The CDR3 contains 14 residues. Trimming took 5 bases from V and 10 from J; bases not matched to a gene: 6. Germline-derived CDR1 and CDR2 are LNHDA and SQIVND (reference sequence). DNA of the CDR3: TGTGCCAGTAGTCCAAGGACTAGCGGGACCGAGCAGTTCTTC. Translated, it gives CASSPRTSGTEQFF. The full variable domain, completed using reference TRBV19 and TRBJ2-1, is DGGITQSPKYLFRKEGQNVTLSCEQNLNHDAMYWYRQDPGQGLRLIYYSQIVNDFQKGDIAEGYSVSREKKESFPLTVTSAQKNPTAFYLCASSPRTSGTEQFFGPGTRLTVL.

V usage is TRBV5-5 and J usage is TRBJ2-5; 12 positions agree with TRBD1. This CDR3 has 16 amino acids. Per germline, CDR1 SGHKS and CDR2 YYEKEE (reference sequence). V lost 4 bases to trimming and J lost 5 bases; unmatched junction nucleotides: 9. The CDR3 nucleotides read TGTGCCAGCAGCAGGGGACAGGGGGCCGCGGGGGAGACCCAGTACTTC. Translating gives CASSRGQGAAGETQYF.

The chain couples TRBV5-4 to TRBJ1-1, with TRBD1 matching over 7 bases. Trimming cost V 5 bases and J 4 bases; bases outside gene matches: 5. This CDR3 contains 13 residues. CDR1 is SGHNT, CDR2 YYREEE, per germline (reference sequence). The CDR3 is CASSYRGVTEAFF. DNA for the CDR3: TGTGCCAGCAGTTACAGGGGTGTCACTGAAGCTTTCTTT.

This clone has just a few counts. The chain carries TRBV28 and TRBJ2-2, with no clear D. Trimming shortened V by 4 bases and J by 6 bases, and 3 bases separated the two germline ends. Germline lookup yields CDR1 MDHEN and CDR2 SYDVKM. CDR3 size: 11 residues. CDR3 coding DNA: TGTGCCAGCAGTTCTCCCGGGGAGCTGTTTTTT. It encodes CASSSPGELFF.

In nucleotides, the CDR3 is TGTGCCAGCAGCGTAGAAAGCGGGGGGGCCCGATCCGGGGAGCTGTTTTTT. Protein: CASSVESGGARSGELFF. This rearrangement joins TRBV9 to TRBJ2-2; 10 bases are shared with TRBD2. Germline CDR1 reads SGDLS; CDR2 reads YYNGEE. This CDR3 is 17 amino acids long. V lost 0 bases to trimming and J lost 6 bases; unmatched junction nucleotides: 8.

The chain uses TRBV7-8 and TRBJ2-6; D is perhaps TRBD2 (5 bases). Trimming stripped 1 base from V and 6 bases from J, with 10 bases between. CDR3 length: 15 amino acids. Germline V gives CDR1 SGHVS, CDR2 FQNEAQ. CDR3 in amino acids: CASSLDGKAANVLTF. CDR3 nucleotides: TGTGCCAGCAGCTTAGACGGGAAGGCGGCCAACGTCCTGACTTTC.

As DNA, the CDR3 is TGTGCCAGCTCAGTCGGACAGGTCCCAAATTCACCCCTCCACTTT. Translation gives CASSVGQVPNSPLHF. This chain uses TRBV18 with TRBJ1-6; 7 nucleotides agree with TRBD1. V was clipped by 5 bases and J by 7 bases; unmatched bases: 8. The V gene's germline CDR1 is KGHSH and CDR2 LQKENI. The CDR3 spans 15 residues. Filled out from reference TRBV18 and TRBJ1-6, the complete variable domain reads NAGVMQNPRHLVRRRGQEARLRCSPMKGHSHVYWYRQLPEEGLKFMVYLQKENIIDESGMPKERFSAEFPKEGPSILRIQQVVRGDSAAYFCASSVGQVPNSPLHFGNGTRLTVT.

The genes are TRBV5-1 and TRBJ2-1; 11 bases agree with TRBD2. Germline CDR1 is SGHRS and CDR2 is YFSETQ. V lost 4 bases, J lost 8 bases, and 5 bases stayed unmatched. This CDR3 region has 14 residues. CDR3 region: CASSRSGGADEQFF. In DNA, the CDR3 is TGCGCCAGCAGCCGTAGCGGGGGGGCCGATGAGCAGTTCTTC.

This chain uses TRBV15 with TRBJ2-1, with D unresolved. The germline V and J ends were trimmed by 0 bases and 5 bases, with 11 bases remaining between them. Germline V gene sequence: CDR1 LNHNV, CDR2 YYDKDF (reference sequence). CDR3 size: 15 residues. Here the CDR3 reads CATSRELSIHNEQFF. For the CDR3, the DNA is TGTGCCACCAGCAGAGAACTAAGTATCCACAATGAGCAGTTCTTC.

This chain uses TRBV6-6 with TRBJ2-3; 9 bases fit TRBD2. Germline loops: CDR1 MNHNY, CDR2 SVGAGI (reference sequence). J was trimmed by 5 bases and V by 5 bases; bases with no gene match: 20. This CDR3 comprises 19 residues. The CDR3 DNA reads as TGTGCCAGCAGTCCCTTCCTCATGTCGGTAGCGGGAGTCTTAGATACGCAGTATTTT. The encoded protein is CASSPFLMSVAGVLDTQYF.

The CDR3 DNA is TGTGCCAGCAGGCACATCACAGGTCCCTACGAGCAGTACTTC. This translates into CASRHITGPYEQYF. V is TRBV6-6 and J is TRBJ2-7; D might be TRBD1 (5 bases). V lost 6 bases and J lost 2, with 14 bases in between. This CDR3 region has 14 residues. Germline loops: CDR1 MNHNY, CDR2 SVGAGI (reference sequence).

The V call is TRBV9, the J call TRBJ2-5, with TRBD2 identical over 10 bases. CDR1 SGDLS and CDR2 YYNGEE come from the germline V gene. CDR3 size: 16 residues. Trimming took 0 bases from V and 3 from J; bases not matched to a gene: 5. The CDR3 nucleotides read TGTGCCAGCAGCGTAGGAAGCGGGGGGGCAAAAGAGACCCAGTACTTC. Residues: CASSVGSGGAKETQYF.

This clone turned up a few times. The CDR3: CASSVDRSSSYEQYF. CDR3 nucleotide sequence: TGCGCCAGCAGCGTCGACAGGAGTTCCTCCTACGAGCAGTACTTC. The rearrangement uses TRBV5-1 and TRBJ2-7; D might be TRBD1 (6 bases). This CDR3 has 15 residues. With 4 bases removed from V and 0 bases from J, the gap between germline ends came to 14 bases. Germline values: CDR1 SGHRS, CDR2 YFSETQ.

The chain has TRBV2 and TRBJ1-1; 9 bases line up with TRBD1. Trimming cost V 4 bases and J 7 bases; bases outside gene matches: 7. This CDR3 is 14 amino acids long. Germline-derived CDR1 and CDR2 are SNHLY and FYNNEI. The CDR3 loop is CASSGTGAKGEAFF. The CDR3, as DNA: TGTGCCAGCAGTGGGACAGGGGCGAAGGGTGAAGCTTTCTTT. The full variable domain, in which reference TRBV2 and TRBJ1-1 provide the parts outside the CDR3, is EPEVTQTPSHQVTQMGQEVILRCVPISNHLYFYWYRQILGQKVEFLVSFYNNEISEKSEIFDDQFSVERPDGSNFTLKIRSTKLEDSAMYFCASSGTGAKGEAFFGQGTRLTVV.

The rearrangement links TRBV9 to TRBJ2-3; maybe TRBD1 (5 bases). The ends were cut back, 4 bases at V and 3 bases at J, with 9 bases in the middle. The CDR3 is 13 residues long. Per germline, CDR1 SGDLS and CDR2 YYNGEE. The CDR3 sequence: CASSPDRTDTQYF. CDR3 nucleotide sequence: TGTGCCAGCAGCCCAGACAGAACAGATACGCAGTATTTT. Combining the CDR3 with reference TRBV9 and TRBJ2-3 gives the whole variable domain DSGVTQTPKHLITATGQRVTLRCSPRSGDLSVYWYQQSLDQGLQFLIQYYNGEERAKGNILERFSAQQFPDLHSELNLSSLELGDSALYFCASSPDRTDTQYFGPGTRLTVL.

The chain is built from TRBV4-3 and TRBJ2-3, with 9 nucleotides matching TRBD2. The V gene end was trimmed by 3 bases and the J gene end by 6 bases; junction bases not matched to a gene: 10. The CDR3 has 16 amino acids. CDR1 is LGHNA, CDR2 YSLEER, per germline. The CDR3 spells CASSHDRPSGVDTQYF. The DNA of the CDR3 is TGCGCCAGCAGCCATGATAGGCCTAGCGGGGTTGATACGCAGTATTTT.

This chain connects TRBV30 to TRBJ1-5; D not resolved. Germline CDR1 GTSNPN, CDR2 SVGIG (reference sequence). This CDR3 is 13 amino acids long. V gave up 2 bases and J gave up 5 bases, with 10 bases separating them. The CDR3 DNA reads TGTGCCTGGAGTAGTGACGGGGATCAGCCCCAGCATTTT. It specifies CAWSSDGDQPQHF.